The 28 T cell receptor beta chains listed next were all sequenced from one sample in a study of beta chain features in type 1 diabetes. Broader study findings: Significant though moderate, a shortening of TCRB CDR3s appeared in all four CD4+ subsets of Type 1 diabetes patients.

All of the isolated RNA was reverse transcribed, so expressed TCRB transcripts were sequenced. Method: immunoSEQ multiplex PCR; TCRdb's copy keeps in-frame clones and lacks some. The sample consists of a few hundred thousand clones, around 22% of them appearing once. For these TCRs, the target antigens are not known. Sequenced: naive CD4+ T cells from blood. The receptors were sampled from a woman aged 25-40 years with type 1 diabetes.

This chain connects TRBV6-5 to TRBJ2-7; 9 positions match TRBD1. CDR1 is MNHEY and CDR2 is SVGAGI in the germline V gene. This CDR3 has 14 residues. Trimming took 5 bases from V and 2 from J; bases not matched to a gene: 4. CDR3 sequence (DNA): TGTGCCAGCAGTCGACAGGGGGGAACCTACGAGCAGTACTTC. This codes for CASSRQGGTYEQYF.

The chain carries TRBV11-3 and TRBJ2-3, with TRBD2 identical over 7 bases. Per germline, CDR1 SGHNT and CDR2 YENEEA. With 5 bases clipped from V and 4 bases from J, the junction kept 3 bases outside the gene matches. CDR3 length: 13 amino acids. CDR3 DNA sequence: TGTGCCAGCAGCCCGGGAGGAGCAGATACGCAGTATTTT. Its protein product is CASSPGGADTQYF.

V and J are TRBV7-8 and TRBJ2-7, with D unresolved. Trimming removed 5 bases from V and 4 bases from J, with 12 bases in between. Germline CDR1 SGHVS, CDR2 FQNEAQ. The CDR3 has 13 amino acids. CDR3 amino acids: CASSLVRLYEQYF. The CDR3 coding sequence is TGTGCCAGCAGCCTCGTCAGACTTTACGAGCAGTACTTC.

The chain links TRBV19 to TRBJ2-1, with D possibly being TRBD2 (6 bases). The V and J ends lost 3 bases and 7 bases respectively, with 16 bases between them. Germline assignment: CDR1 LNHDA and CDR2 SQIVND (reference sequence). This CDR3 region has 15 residues. CDR3 amino acids: CASSIRIAENNEQFF. CDR3 coding DNA: TGTGCCAGTAGTATCCGGATAGCGGAGAATAATGAGCAGTTCTTC.

V usage is TRBV2 and J usage is TRBJ2-5; 7 bases match TRBD2. CDR3 length: 14 residues. Trimming at V came to 3 bases and at J to 3 bases, leaving 4 bases not matched to a gene. Per germline, CDR1 SNHLY and CDR2 FYNNEI. The CDR3 here is CASSDTGGKETQYF. DNA of the CDR3: TGTGCCAGCAGTGATACGGGGGGTAAAGAGACCCAGTACTTC.

This clone was seen a handful of times. The chain has TRBV4-1 and TRBJ2-3, with 8 bases lining up with TRBD1. The CDR3 contains 16 residues. The V segment lost 4 bases and the J segment 3 bases; nucleotides outside the gene matches: 9. Looked up from germline, CDR1 is MGHRA and CDR2 is YSYEKL. CDR3 residues: CASSREPTGGTDTQYF. For the CDR3, the DNA is TGCGCCAGCAGCCGGGAACCCACAGGGGGTACAGATACGCAGTATTTT.

This clone was seen only a few times. The chain has TRBV5-4 and TRBJ2-5; 10 bases fit TRBD2. J lost 4 bases, V lost 4 bases, and 4 bases had no gene match. In germline, CDR1 is SGHNT, CDR2 YYREEE (reference sequence). The CDR3 consists of 14 residues. The CDR3 sequence is CASSKLAGLETQYF. CDR3 sequence (DNA): TGTGCCAGCAGCAAACTAGCGGGACTAGAGACCCAGTACTTC.

The rearrangement links TRBV4-1 to TRBJ2-3, with 14 bases identical to TRBD2. After removal of 1 base from V and 5 bases from J, the junction contained 11 bases not matched to a gene. Germline lookup yields CDR1 MGHRA and CDR2 YSYEKL. The CDR3 totals 19 residues. DNA for the CDR3: TGCGCCAGCAGCCAAGGATGGGTGGGACTAGCGGGAGTGAGAGATACGCAGTATTTT. This codes for CASSQGWVGLAGVRDTQYF.

The table lists this clone with a few counts. This rearrangement joins TRBV23-1 to TRBJ1-1; 8 nucleotides agree with TRBD1. TRBV23-1 is an open reading frame, and its role is uncertain. Losses at the gene ends were 7 bases for V and 3 bases for J; bases not matched to a gene: 16. The CDR3 extends over 17 amino acids. The CDR3: CASTPPWDRRGDTEAFF. The CDR3 bases are TGCGCCAGCACCCCTCCCTGGGACAGGCGAGGGGACACTGAAGCTTTCTTT.

The CDR3 region has the DNA TGTGCCAGTAGTATGGGGACAGAAGAGACCCAGTACTTC. Translating it yields CASSMGTEETQYF. V and J are TRBV19 and TRBJ2-5; TRBD1 matches at 7 bases. This CDR3 is 13 amino acids long. Trimming took 3 bases from V and 3 from J; bases not matched to a gene: 1. The germline V gene has CDR1 LNHDA and CDR2 SQIVND (reference sequence).

The V call is TRBV6-6, the J call TRBJ1-2; D might be TRBD1 (5 bases). The V gene lost 5 bases and the J gene lost 4 bases, with 14 bases spanning the gap. This CDR3 contains 14 residues. CDR1 is MNHNY and CDR2 is SVGAGI in the germline V gene (reference sequence). The CDR3 sequence is CASSHLDRAYGYTF. The CDR3, as DNA: TGTGCCAGCAGTCACCTCGACAGAGCCTATGGCTACACCTTC.

V usage is TRBV28 and J usage is TRBJ1-5; TRBD1 agrees at 7 bases. Germline CDR1 MDHEN, CDR2 SYDVKM. The CDR3 contains 14 residues. J lost 1 base, V lost 5 bases, and 2 bases had no gene match. CDR3 region: CASSQGQSNQPQHF. DNA for the CDR3: TGTGCCAGCAGTCAGGGACAGAGCAATCAGCCCCAGCATTTT.

This sequence joins TRBV30 and TRBJ1-5; the D is unclear. This CDR3 contains 11 residues. V was clipped by 3 bases and J by 5 bases, with 5 bases between them. CDR1 GTSNPN and CDR2 SVGIG come from the germline V gene (reference sequence). The CDR3 DNA follows: TGTGCCTGGAGCACAGATCAGCCCCAGCATTTT. Its protein is CAWSTDQPQHF.

The chain uses TRBV30 and TRBJ1-5; 8 nucleotides match TRBD1. This CDR3 contains 16 residues. The germline CDR1 and CDR2 sequences are GTSNPN and SVGIG (reference sequence). V gave up 1 base and J gave up 7 bases; unmatched junction bases: 12. DNA of the CDR3: TGTGCCTGGAGTGCCCAACGACAGGGGAGAGGCCAGCCCCAGCATTTT. Its translation: CAWSAQRQGRGQPQHF. The variable domain in full, completed from reference TRBV30 and TRBJ1-5, reads SQTIHQWPATLVQPVGSPLSLECTVEGTSNPNLYWYRQAAGRGLQLLFYSVGIGQISSEVPQNLSASRPQDRQFILSSKKLLLSDSGFYLCAWSAQRQGRGQPQHFGDGTRLSIL.

The chain has TRBV29-1 and TRBJ1-3, with a weak D call TRBD1 (5 bases). The CDR3 has 14 residues. V gave up 4 bases and J gave up 2 bases, with 12 bases separating them. Germline CDR1 is SQVTM and CDR2 is ANQGSEA. CDR3 loop: CSVGRGTAGNTIYF. DNA for the CDR3: TGCAGCGTTGGGAGAGGGACTGCTGGAAACACCATATATTTT.

The chain couples TRBV7-9 to TRBJ2-2, with 7 bases aligning to TRBD1. Germline CDR1 is SEHNR and CDR2 is FQNEAQ (reference sequence). There are 15 residues in the CDR3. V gave up 3 bases and J gave up 3 bases; unmatched junction bases: 4. CDR3 protein: CASSLETGYTGELFF. The CDR3 nucleotides are TGTGCCAGCAGCTTGGAGACAGGGTACACCGGGGAGCTGTTTTTT.

This clone was seen a handful of times. The J gene is TRBJ2-1, the V gene TRBV7-9; D is perhaps TRBD1 (5 bases). The CDR3 totals 19 residues. Trimming cost V 7 bases and J 4 bases, with 29 bases left between them. Germline CDR1 reads SEHNR; CDR2 reads FQNEAQ (reference sequence). The CDR3 DNA follows: TGTGCCAGCACCCCGGGTGAGACAGTTGGCCCGCACTCGTACAATGAGCAGTTCTTC. This gives the protein CASTPGETVGPHSYNEQFF.

This clone has a handful of counts. The chain couples TRBV7-9 to TRBJ1-2; D unresolved. V was trimmed by 6 bases and J by 3 bases, leaving 11 bases between them. Per germline, CDR1 SEHNR and CDR2 FQNEAQ (reference sequence). The CDR3 sequence is 13 residues long. The CDR3 loop reads CASRVNEDYGYTF. The CDR3 nucleotides are TGTGCCAGCAGAGTGAATGAGGACTATGGCTACACCTTC.

This clone was observed a few times. The chain links TRBV15 to TRBJ1-2; a possible D gene is TRBD1 (6 bases). The germline V gene has CDR1 LNHNV and CDR2 YYDKDF (reference sequence). Trimming pared 0 bases from V and 6 bases from J, leaving 17 bases between. The CDR3 spans 16 residues. The CDR3 sequence is CATSRDTGLTGNGYTF. In nucleotides, the CDR3 is TGTGCCACCAGCAGAGATACTGGCCTAACAGGGAATGGCTACACCTTC.

V and J are TRBV25-1 and TRBJ1-1; 9 positions agree with TRBD1. With V trimmed by 3 bases and J by 8 bases, 10 bases remained unmatched. The germline V gene has CDR1 MGHDK and CDR2 SYGVNS. The CDR3 has 15 residues. The CDR3 DNA sequence: TGTGCCAGCAGTGACCTTGGACAGGGGAGAAGGGAAGCTTTCTTT. Amino acid sequence: CASSDLGQGRREAFF.

The rearrangement joins TRBV7-2 to TRBJ2-1; 9 bases align to TRBD1. This CDR3 spans 15 amino acids. Germline V gives CDR1 SGHTA, CDR2 FQGNSA. The V gene end was trimmed by 5 bases and the J gene end by 8 bases; junction bases not matched to a gene: 10. In DNA form, the CDR3 reads TGTGCCAGCAGCCTCACAGGGGGCGCGTGGGATGAGCAGTTCTTC. This encodes CASSLTGGAWDEQFF.

This clone was counted a few times. CDR3 residues: CASSPDSNTGELFF. CDR3 sequence (DNA): TGTGCCAGCAGCCCCGACAGTAACACCGGGGAGCTGTTTTTT. The V call is TRBV7-9, the J call TRBJ2-2; possible D gene TRBD1, 5 bases. This CDR3 has 14 amino acids. Germline V lookup: CDR1 SEHNR, CDR2 FQNEAQ (reference sequence). V lost 5 bases and J 2 bases, leaving 9 bases between the germline ends. Full variable domain (missing parts from reference TRBV7-9 and TRBJ2-2): DTGVSQNPRHKITKRGQNVTFRCDPISEHNRLYWYRQTLGQGPEFLTYFQNEAQLEKSRLLSDRFSAERPKGSFSTLEIQRTEQGDSAMYLCASSPDSNTGELFFGEGSRLTVL.

The J gene is TRBJ1-2, the V gene TRBV15, with D possibly matching TRBD1 (5 bases). CDR1 and CDR2 from the germline V gene are LNHNV and YYDKDF (reference sequence). The V gene lost 4 bases and the J gene lost 5 bases, with 11 bases spanning the gap. The CDR3 spans 13 residues. In DNA, the CDR3 is TGTGCCACCAGCACCACGCGGGGGTATGGCTACACCTTC. It translates to CATSTTRGYGYTF.

The V gene is TRBV6-5, the J gene TRBJ1-2; TRBD1 matches 9 bases. With V trimmed by 6 bases and J by 4 bases, 6 bases remained unmatched. The CDR3 is 14 residues long. Germline CDR1 and CDR2: MNHEY and SVGAGI. CDR3 nucleotides: TGTGCCAGCAGCCGGGACAGGGATGGCTATGGCTACACCTTC. Protein sequence: CASSRDRDGYGYTF.

This clone occurred a few times. The rearrangement uses TRBV29-1 and TRBJ2-4; 10 bases fit TRBD2. The V gene end was trimmed by 7 bases and the J gene end by 10 bases; junction bases not matched to a gene: 7. Looked up from germline, CDR1 is SQVTM and CDR2 is ANQGSEA. The CDR3 is 12 amino acids. CDR3 region: CSAAGTSVIQYF. CDR3 bases: TGCAGCGCTGCCGGGACTAGCGTAATTCAGTACTTC.

This clone occurred a few times. As DNA, the CDR3 is TGTGCCAGCTCACCACTGTCCTCCGAGTACAATGAGCAGTTCTTC. Its protein is CASSPLSSEYNEQFF. This sequence joins TRBV18 and TRBJ2-1; D remains unclear. Germline CDR1 is KGHSH and CDR2 is LQKENI. V was shortened by 1 base and J by 4 bases, with 11 bases between the two germline ends. The CDR3 totals 15 residues.

As regards this clone: Other nucleotide sequences in the sample specify the same CDR3. The V and J genes are TRBV28 and TRBJ2-5; D remains ambiguous. Per germline, CDR1 MDHEN and CDR2 SYDVKM. The CDR3 has 10 residues. V lost 6 bases and J 5 bases, leaving 4 bases between the germline ends. The CDR3 loop is CASRQETQYF. The CDR3 DNA reads TGTGCCAGCAGGCAGGAGACCCAGTACTTC.

This clone was counted only a few times. The rearrangement joins TRBV29-1 to TRBJ2-7, with a weak D call TRBD1 (5 bases). From germline, CDR1 is SQVTM and CDR2 ANQGSEA. The CDR3 is 14 amino acids. V was clipped by 4 bases and J by 0 bases, with 13 bases between them. The CDR3 sequence: CSVVGQGHSYEQYF. CDR3 DNA sequence: TGCAGCGTTGTGGGCCAGGGCCACTCCTACGAGCAGTACTTC.